The 11 T cell receptor beta chains listed next were all sequenced from one sample in a study of control samples from healthy donors and cancer patients. Generated by immunoSEQ multiplex PCR, the TCRdb table keeps only in-frame clones and is missing some. The data show about 94,000 clones, approximately 90% seen once. The sample consisted of blood. The receptor set was obtained from a woman between 18 and 30 years old in good health.

This clone was seen only once. This chain links TRBV5-1 with TRBJ2-7; 8 bases are shared with TRBD1. Germline V gene data show CDR1 as SGHRS and CDR2 as YFSETQ. This CDR3 has 13 residues. J was trimmed by 7 bases and V by 7 bases; bases with no gene match: 10. The CDR3 protein is CASAGTGKGEQYF. DNA of the CDR3: TGCGCCAGCGCTGGGACAGGAAAGGGTGAGCAGTACTTC.

Only one count was recorded for this clone. The chain employs TRBV6-5 and TRBJ2-3; no clear D. This CDR3 contains 12 residues. V lost 6 bases, J lost 2 bases, and 6 bases lay in between. Germline CDR1 reads MNHEY; CDR2 reads SVGAGI. The CDR3 DNA sequence: TGTGCCAGCAGGACGACCACAGATACGCAGTATTTT. Translated, it gives CASRTTTDTQYF.

This chain joins TRBV7-9 and TRBJ1-2, with 7 positions matching TRBD1. V trimming: 5 bases; J trimming: 4 bases; junction bases outside the gene matches: 7. Looked up from germline, CDR1 is SEHNR and CDR2 is FQNEAQ (reference sequence). The CDR3 is 14 residues long. CDR3: CASSVRDSPYGYTF. CDR3 coding DNA: TGTGCCAGCAGCGTCAGGGACAGCCCCTATGGCTACACCTTC.

The genes are TRBV6-5 and TRBJ2-7; TRBD1 agrees at 9 bases. J was trimmed by 2 bases and V by 5 bases; bases with no gene match: 7. The germline CDR1 and CDR2 sequences are MNHEY and SVGAGI. The CDR3 extends over 15 amino acids. CDR3 bases: TGTGCCAGCAGTCACGGACAGGGGAAAACCTACGAGCAGTACTTC. Translated, it gives CASSHGQGKTYEQYF.

This chain connects TRBV9 to TRBJ1-5, with 8 bases lining up with TRBD1. The CDR3 has 16 amino acids. The V and J ends lost 4 bases and 0 bases, in that order; junction bases with no gene match: 6. CDR1 SGDLS and CDR2 YYNGEE come from the germline V gene. The CDR3 sequence: CASSPWTGHSNQPQHF. For the CDR3, the DNA is TGTGCCAGCAGCCCCTGGACAGGGCATAGCAATCAGCCCCAGCATTTT.

The chain uses TRBV3-1 (or the pseudogene TRBV3-2) and TRBJ1-5; TRBD1 matches 7 bases. CDR1 and CDR2 (germline): LGHDT, YNNKEL (reference sequence). V dropped 1 base and J dropped 7; count of bases not matched to a gene: 4. This CDR3 spans 14 amino acids. The CDR3 region has the DNA TGTGCCAGCAGCCAAGGGGCAGGGGGACAGCCCCAGCATTTT. Its translation is CASSQGAGGQPQHF.

This chain uses TRBV6-5 with TRBJ1-3, with 8 bases lining up with TRBD1. V shed 1 base, J shed 0 bases, and the junction held 2 bases outside the gene matches. From germline, CDR1 is MNHEY and CDR2 SVGAGI. This CDR3 has 16 residues. DNA of the CDR3: TGTGCCAGCAGTTACTGGACAGGGAGCTCTGGAAACACCATATATTTT. Translation gives CASSYWTGSSGNTIYF.

This chain connects TRBV20-1 to TRBJ2-3; no clear D gene. In germline, CDR1 is DFQATT, CDR2 SNEGSKA (reference sequence). The CDR3 is made up of 10 amino acids. V shed 2 bases and J shed 4 bases, with 1 base lying between them. The CDR3 DNA follows: TGCAGTGCTAGATCAGATACGCAGTATTTT. Residues: CSARSDTQYF.

The chain recombines TRBV27 with TRBJ1-2; D is unresolved. V lost 2 bases to trimming and J lost 10 bases, with 14 bases between them. The CDR3 contains 13 residues. CDR1 and CDR2 (germline): MNHEY, SMNVEV (reference sequence). Here the CDR3 DNA reads TGTGCCAGCAGTTTAGGCAAGGACGGCACCTACACCTTC. Its translation is CASSLGKDGTYTF.

This chain links TRBV7-2 with TRBJ2-7; D might be TRBD2 (5 bases). CDR1 and CDR2 (germline): SGHTA, FQGNSA. This CDR3 region has 14 residues. V lost 1 base, J lost 2 bases, and 9 bases lay in between. DNA of the CDR3: TGTGCCAGCAGCTTAGGCCTAGCCCCCTACGAGCAGTACTTC. Translation: CASSLGLAPYEQYF.

This sequence joins TRBV7-8 and TRBJ1-5, with D unclear. The CDR3 covers 13 residues. Per the germline V gene, CDR1 is SGHVS and CDR2 is FQNEAQ. The germline V and J ends were trimmed by 6 bases and 0 bases, with 6 bases remaining between them. The CDR3: CASSSYSNQPQHF. The CDR3 DNA follows: TGTGCCAGCAGTTCGTATAGCAATCAGCCCCAGCATTTT.